This TCR beta chain was sequenced in a study of T cell responses to AZD1222 COVID-19 vaccine. The V end was cut by 2 bases, the J end by 8 bases, with 10 bases between. The germline CDR1 and CDR2 sequences are SEHNR and FQNEAQ (reference sequence). This CDR3 contains 13 residues. Measured with immunoSEQ multiplex PCR; TCRdb has only the in-frame clones, and not every one. The sample records about 150,000 clones, nearly 90% being singletons. Specimen: peripheral blood, collected on day 0 of AZD1222 vaccination. This sequence originates from an adult in good health. V and J are TRBV7-9 and TRBJ2-1; the D is unclear. CDR3 loop: CASSLNSGDEQFF. The DNA for the CDR3 is TGTGCCAGCAGCTTAAATAGTGGCGATGAGCAGTTCTTC. Full variable domain (rest looked up from reference TRBV7-9 and TRBJ2-1): DTGVSQNPRHKITKRGQNVTFRCDPISEHNRLYWYRQTLGQGPEFLTYFQNEAQLEKSRLLSDRFSAERPKGSFSTLEIQRTEQGDSAMYLCASSLNSGDEQFFGPGTRLTVL.